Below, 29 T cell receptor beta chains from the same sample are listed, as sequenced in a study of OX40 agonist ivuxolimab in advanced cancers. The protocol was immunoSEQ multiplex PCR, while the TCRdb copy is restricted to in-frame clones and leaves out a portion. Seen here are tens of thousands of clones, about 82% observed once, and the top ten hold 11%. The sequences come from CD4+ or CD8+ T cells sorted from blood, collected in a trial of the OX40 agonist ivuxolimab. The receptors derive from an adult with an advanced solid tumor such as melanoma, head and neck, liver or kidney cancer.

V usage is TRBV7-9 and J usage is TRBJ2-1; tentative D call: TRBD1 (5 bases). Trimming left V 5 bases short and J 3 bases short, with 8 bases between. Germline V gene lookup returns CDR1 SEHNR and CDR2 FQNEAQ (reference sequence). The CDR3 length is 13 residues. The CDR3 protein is CASSSDSYNEQFF. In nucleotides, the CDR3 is TGTGCCAGCAGCAGTGACAGCTACAATGAGCAGTTCTTC.

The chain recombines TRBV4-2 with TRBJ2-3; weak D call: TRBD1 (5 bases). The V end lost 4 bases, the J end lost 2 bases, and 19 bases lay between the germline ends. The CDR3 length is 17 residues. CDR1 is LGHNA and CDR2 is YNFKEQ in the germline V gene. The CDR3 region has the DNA TGTGCCAGCAGCCGAAGAGTGGGGCTTGGGGTCACAGATACGCAGTATTTT. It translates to CASSRRVGLGVTDTQYF.

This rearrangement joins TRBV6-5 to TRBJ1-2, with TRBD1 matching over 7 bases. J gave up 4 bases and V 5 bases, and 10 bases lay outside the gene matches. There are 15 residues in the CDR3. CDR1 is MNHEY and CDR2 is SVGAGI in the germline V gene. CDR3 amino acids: CASSAQGGVIYGYTF. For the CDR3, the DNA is TGTGCCAGCAGTGCCCAGGGGGGGGTCATCTATGGCTACACCTTC.

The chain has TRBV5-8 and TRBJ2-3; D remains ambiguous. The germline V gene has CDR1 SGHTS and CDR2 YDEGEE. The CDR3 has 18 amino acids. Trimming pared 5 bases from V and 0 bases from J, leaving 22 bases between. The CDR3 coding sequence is TGTGCCAGCAGGCCCGCATCCTACCGGACCCTCAGCACAGATACGCAGTATTTT. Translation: CASRPASYRTLSTDTQYF.

CDR3 sequence: CASTLAAAGGAGELFF. Here the CDR3 DNA reads TGTGCCAGCACCCTAGCGGCCGCCGGAGGGGCCGGGGAGCTGTTTTTT. The chain uses TRBV2 and TRBJ2-2; 7 bases map to TRBD2. There are 16 residues in the CDR3. Germline CDR1 reads SNHLY; CDR2 reads FYNNEI. The junction had 14 bases not matched to a gene; V was cut back by 7 bases and J by 6 bases. The full variable domain, completed using reference TRBV2 and TRBJ2-2, is EPEVTQTPSHQVTQMGQEVILRCVPISNHLYFYWYRQILGQKVEFLVSFYNNEISEKSEIFDDQFSVERPDGSNFTLKIRSTKLEDSAMYFCASTLAAAGGAGELFFGEGSRLTVL.

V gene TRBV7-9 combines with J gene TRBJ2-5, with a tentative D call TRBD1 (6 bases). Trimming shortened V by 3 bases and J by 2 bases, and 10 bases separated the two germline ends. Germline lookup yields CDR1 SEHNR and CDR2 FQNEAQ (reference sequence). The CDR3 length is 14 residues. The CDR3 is CASSLYRAQETQYF. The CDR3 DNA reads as TGTGCCAGCAGCTTGTACAGGGCACAAGAGACCCAGTACTTC. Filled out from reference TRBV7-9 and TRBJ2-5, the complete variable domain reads DTGVSQNPRHKITKRGQNVTFRCDPISEHNRLYWYRQTLGQGPEFLTYFQNEAQLEKSRLLSDRFSAERPKGSFSTLEIQRTEQGDSAMYLCASSLYRAQETQYFGPGTRLLVL.

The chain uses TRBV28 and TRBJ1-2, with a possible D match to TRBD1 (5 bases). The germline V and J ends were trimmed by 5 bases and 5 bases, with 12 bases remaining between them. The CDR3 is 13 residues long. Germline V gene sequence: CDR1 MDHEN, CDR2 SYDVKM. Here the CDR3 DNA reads TGTGCCAGCAGTACCCGACAGCAGTATGGCTACACCTTC. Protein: CASSTRQQYGYTF.

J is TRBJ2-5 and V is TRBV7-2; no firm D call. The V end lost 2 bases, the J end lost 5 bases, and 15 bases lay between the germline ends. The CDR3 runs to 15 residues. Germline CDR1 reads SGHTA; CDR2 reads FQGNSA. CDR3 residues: CASSLYLGRWETQYF. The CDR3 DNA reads TGTGCCAGCAGCTTATATCTAGGGCGGTGGGAGACCCAGTACTTC. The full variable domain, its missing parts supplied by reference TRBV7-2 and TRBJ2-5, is GAGVSQSPSNKVTEKGKDVELRCDPISGHTALYWYRQSLGQGLEFLIYFQGNSAPDKSGLPSDRFSAERTGGSVSTLTIQRTQQEDSAVYLCASSLYLGRWETQYFGPGTRLLVL.

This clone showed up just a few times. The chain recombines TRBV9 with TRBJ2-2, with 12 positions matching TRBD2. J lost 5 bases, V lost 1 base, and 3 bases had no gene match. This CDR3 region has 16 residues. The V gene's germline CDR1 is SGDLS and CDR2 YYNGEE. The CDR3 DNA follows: TGTGCCAGCAGCGTAACCCTAGCGGGAGGGACCGGGGAGCTGTTTTTT. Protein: CASSVTLAGGTGELFF.

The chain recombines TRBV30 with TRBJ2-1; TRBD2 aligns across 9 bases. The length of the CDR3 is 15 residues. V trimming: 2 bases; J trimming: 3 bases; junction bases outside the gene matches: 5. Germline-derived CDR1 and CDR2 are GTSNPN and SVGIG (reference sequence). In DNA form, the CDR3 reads TGTGCCTGGAGTCGAGCGGGGGGAAGCTACAATGAGCAGTTCTTC. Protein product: CAWSRAGGSYNEQFF. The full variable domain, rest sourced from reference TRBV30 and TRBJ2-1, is SQTIHQWPATLVQPVGSPLSLECTVEGTSNPNLYWYRQAAGRGLQLLFYSVGIGQISSEVPQNLSASRPQDRQFILSSKKLLLSDSGFYLCAWSRAGGSYNEQFFGPGTRLTVL.

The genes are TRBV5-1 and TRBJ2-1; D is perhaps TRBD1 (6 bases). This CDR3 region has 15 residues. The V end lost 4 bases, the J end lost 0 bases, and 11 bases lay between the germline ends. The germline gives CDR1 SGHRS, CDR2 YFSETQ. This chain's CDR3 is CASSPGQTSYNEQFF. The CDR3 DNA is TGCGCCAGCAGCCCCGGACAGACCTCCTACAATGAGCAGTTCTTC.

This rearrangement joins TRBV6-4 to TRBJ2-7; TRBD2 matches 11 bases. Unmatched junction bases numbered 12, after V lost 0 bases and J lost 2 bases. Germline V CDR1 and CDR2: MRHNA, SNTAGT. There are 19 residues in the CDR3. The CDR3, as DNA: TGTGCCAGCAGTGACTCAACAGGGCCTAGCGGGAGGACCGCCTACGAGCAGTACTTC. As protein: CASSDSTGPSGRTAYEQYF.

The CDR3 sequence is CASSLETSRETQYF. In nucleotides, the CDR3 is TGTGCCAGCAGCTTAGAAACTAGCAGGGAGACCCAGTACTTC. V usage is TRBV7-2 and J usage is TRBJ2-5; D perhaps matches TRBD2 (6 bases). Between the trimmed V and J ends, which lost 1 base and 5 bases, there was a span of 11 bases. The CDR3 covers 14 residues. CDR1 and CDR2 from the germline V gene are SGHTA and FQGNSA.

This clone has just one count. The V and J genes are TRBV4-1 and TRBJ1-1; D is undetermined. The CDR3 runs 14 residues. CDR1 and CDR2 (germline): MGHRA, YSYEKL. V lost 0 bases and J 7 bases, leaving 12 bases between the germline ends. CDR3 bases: TGCGCCAGCAGCCAAGATGGTCAGGAGCTTGAAGCTTTCTTT. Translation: CASSQDGQELEAFF.

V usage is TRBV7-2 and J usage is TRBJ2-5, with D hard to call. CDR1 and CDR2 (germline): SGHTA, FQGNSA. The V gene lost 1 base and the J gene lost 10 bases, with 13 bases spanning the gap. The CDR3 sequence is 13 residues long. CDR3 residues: CASSLVGARGQYF. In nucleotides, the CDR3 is TGTGCCAGCAGCTTAGTTGGTGCGCGTGGCCAGTACTTC. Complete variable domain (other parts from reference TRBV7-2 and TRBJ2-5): GAGVSQSPSNKVTEKGKDVELRCDPISGHTALYWYRQSLGQGLEFLIYFQGNSAPDKSGLPSDRFSAERTGGSVSTLTIQRTQQEDSAVYLCASSLVGARGQYFGPGTRLLVL.

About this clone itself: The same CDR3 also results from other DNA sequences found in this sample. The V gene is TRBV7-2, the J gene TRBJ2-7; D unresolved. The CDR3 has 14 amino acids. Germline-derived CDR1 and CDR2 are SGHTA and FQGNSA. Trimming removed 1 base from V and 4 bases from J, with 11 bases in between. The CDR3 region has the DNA TGTGCCAGCAGCTTAGTCGGCAGGTCGTACGAGCAGTACTTC. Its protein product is CASSLVGRSYEQYF.

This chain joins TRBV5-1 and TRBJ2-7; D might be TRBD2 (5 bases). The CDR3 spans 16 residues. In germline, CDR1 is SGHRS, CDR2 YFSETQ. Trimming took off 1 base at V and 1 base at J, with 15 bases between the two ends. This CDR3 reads CASSLREAGGSYEQYV. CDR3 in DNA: TGCGCCAGCAGCTTGCGCGAGGCAGGCGGGTCCTACGAGCAGTACGTC.

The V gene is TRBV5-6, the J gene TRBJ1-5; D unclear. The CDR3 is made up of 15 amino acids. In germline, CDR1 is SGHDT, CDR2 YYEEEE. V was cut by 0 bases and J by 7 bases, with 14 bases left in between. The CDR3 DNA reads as TGTGCCAGCAGCTTGGGTCTGGGCTCAGGCCAGCCCCAGCATTTT. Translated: CASSLGLGSGQPQHF.

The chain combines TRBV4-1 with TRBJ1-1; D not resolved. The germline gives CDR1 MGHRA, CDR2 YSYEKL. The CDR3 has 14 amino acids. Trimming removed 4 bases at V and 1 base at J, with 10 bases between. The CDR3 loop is CASSPSWTNTEAFF. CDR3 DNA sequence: TGCGCCAGCAGCCCGTCGTGGACGAACACTGAAGCTTTCTTT.

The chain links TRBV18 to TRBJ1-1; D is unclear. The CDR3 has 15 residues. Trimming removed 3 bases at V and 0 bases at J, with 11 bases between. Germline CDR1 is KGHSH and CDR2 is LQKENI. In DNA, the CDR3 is TGTGCCAGCTCACCTTCGCACCTAATGAACACTGAAGCTTTCTTT. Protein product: CASSPSHLMNTEAFF.

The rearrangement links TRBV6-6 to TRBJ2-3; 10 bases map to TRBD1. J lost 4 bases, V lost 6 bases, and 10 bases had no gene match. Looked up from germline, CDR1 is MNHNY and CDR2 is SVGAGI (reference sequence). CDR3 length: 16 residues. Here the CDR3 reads CASRGPGQGSSDTQYF. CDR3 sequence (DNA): TGTGCCAGCAGGGGCCCGGGACAGGGGTCGTCAGATACGCAGTATTTT.

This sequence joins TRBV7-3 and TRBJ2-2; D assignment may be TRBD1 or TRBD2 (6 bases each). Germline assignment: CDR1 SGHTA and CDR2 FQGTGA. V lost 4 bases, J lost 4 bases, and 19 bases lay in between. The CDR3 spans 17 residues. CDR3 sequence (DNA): TGTGCCAGCAGCTCTCCTGGGGCCAGGGGAGGCACCGGGGAGCTGTTTTTT. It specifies CASSSPGARGGTGELFF.

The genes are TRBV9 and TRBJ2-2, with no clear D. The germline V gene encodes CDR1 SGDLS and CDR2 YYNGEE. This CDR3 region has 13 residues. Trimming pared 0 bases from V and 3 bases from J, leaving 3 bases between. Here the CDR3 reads CASSVADTGELFF. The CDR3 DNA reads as TGTGCCAGCAGCGTAGCAGACACCGGGGAGCTGTTTTTT.

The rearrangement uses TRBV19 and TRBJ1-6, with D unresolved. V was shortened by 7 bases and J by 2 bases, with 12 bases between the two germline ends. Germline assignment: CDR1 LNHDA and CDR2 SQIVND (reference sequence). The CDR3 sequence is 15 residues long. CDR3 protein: CASTNGAAYNSPLHF. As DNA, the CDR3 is TGTGCCAGTACCAACGGTGCGGCCTATAATTCACCCCTCCACTTT. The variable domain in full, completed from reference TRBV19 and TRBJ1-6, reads DGGITQSPKYLFRKEGQNVTLSCEQNLNHDAMYWYRQDPGQGLRLIYYSQIVNDFQKGDIAEGYSVSREKKESFPLTVTSAQKNPTAFYLCASTNGAAYNSPLHFGNGTRLTVT.

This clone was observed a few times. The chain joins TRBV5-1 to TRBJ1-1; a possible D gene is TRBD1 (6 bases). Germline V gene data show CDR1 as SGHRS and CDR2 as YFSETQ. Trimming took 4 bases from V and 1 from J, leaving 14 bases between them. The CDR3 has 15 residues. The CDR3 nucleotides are TGCGCCAGCAGCCCGGGGGGGACATCGAACACTGAAGCTTTCTTT. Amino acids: CASSPGGTSNTEAFF.

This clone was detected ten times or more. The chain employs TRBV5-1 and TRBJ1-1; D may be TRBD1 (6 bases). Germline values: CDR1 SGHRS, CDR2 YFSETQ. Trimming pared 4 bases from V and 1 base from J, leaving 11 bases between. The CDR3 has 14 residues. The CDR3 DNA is TGCGCCAGCAGCGGCGGACAGCCGAACACTGAAGCTTTCTTT. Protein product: CASSGGQPNTEAFF.

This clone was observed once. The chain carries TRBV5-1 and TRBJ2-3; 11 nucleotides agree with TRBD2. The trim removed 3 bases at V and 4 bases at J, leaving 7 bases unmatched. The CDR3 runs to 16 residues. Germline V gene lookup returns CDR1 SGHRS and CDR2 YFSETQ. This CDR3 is CASSSLTSGTADTQYF. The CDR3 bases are TGCGCCAGCAGCTCCCTGACTAGCGGGACGGCAGATACGCAGTATTTT. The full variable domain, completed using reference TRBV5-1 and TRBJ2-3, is KAGVTQTPRYLIKTRGQQVTLSCSPISGHRSVSWYQQTPGQGLQFLFEYFSETQRNKGNFPGRFSGRQFSNSRSEMNVSTLELGDSALYLCASSSLTSGTADTQYFGPGTRLTVL.

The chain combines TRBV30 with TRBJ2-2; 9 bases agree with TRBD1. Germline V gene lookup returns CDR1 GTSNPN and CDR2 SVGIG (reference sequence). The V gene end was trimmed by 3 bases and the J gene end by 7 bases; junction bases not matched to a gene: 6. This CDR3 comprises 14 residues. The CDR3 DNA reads TGTGCCTGGAGACGACAGGGGGGTGGCGGGGAGCTGTTTTTT. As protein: CAWRRQGGGGELFF.

The CDR3 sequence: CASSLTSGGSSDTQYF. The DNA of the CDR3 is TGTGCCAGCAGCTTGACTAGCGGGGGGAGCTCCGATACGCAGTATTTT. This rearrangement joins TRBV7-2 to TRBJ2-3; 13 bases match TRBD2. The CDR3 has 16 amino acids. The germline V gene encodes CDR1 SGHTA and CDR2 FQGNSA. Trimming cost V 3 bases and J 6 bases; bases outside gene matches: 6.